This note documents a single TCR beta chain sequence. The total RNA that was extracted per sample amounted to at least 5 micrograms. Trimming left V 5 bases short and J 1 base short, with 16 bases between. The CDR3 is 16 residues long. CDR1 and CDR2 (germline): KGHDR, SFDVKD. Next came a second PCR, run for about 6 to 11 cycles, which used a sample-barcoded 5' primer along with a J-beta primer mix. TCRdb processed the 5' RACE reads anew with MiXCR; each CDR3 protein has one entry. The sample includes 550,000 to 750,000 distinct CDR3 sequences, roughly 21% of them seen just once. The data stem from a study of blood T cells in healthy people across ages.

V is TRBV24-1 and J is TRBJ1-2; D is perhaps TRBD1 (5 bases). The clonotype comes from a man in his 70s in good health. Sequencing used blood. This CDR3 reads CATSGVGTGINYGYTF. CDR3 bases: TGTGCCACCAGTGGGGTCGGGACGGGAATTAACTATGGCTACACCTTC.